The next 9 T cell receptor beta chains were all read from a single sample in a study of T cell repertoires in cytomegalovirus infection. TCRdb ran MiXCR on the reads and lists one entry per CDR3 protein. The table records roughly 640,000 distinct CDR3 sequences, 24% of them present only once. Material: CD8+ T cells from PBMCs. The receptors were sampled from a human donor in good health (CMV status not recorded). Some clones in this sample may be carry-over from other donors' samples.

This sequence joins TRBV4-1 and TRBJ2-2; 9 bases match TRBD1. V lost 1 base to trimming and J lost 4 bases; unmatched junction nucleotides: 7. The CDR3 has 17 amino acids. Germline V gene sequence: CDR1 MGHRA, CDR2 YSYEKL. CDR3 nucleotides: TGCGCCAGCAGCCAAGCTGGGACAGGGTCGCGCACCGGGGAGCTGTTTTTT. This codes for CASSQAGTGSRTGELFF.

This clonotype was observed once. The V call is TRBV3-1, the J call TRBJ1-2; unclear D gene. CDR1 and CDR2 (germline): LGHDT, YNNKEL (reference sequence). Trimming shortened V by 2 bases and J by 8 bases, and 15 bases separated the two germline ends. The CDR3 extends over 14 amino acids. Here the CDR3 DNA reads TGTGCCAGCAGCCAAAGTACCGCAACTCTGGGCTACACCTTC. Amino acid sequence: CASSQSTATLGYTF.

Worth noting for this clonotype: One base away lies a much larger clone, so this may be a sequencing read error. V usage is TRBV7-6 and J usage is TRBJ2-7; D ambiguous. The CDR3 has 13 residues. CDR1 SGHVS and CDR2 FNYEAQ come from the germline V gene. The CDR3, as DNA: TGTACCAGCACCCCCCCCAGTACCTACGAGCAGTACTTC. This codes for CTSTPPSTYEQYF.

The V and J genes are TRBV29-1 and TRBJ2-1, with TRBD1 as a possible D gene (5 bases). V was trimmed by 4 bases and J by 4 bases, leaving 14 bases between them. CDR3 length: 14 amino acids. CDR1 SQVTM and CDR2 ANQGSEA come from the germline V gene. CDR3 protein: CSVARDGRYNEQFF. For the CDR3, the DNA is TGCAGCGTTGCCAGGGATGGCCGATACAATGAGCAGTTCTTC.

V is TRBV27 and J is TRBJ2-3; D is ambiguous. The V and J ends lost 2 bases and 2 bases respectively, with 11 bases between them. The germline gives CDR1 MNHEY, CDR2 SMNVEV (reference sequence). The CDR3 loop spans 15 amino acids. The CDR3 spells CASSLAAAVTDTQYF. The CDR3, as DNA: TGTGCCAGCAGTTTAGCGGCGGCCGTCACAGATACGCAGTATTTT.

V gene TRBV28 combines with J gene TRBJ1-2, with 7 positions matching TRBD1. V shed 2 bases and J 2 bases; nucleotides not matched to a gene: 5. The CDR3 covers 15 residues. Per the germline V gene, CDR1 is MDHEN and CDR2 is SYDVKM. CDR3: CASSLAETGNYGYTF. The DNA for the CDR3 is TGTGCCAGCAGTTTAGCCGAGACAGGGAACTATGGCTACACCTTC.

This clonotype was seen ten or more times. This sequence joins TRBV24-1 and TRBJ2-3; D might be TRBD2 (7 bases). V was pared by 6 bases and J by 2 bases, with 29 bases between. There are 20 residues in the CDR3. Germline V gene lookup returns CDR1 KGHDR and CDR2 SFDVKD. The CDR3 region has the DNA TGTGCCACCAGTATTGGATACGGCGGGGGCCCTAGGAAAAACACAGATACGCAGTATTTT. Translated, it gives CATSIGYGGGPRKNTDTQYF.

The CDR3 DNA follows: TGTGCCACCAGACCTCCGGGACCGACTAATGAAAAACTGTTTTTT. Its translation: CATRPPGPTNEKLFF. The chain recombines TRBV24-1 with TRBJ1-4; D possibly corresponds to TRBD1 (5 bases). CDR3 length: 15 amino acids. V lost 7 bases, J lost 2 bases, and 13 bases lay in between. Looked up from germline, CDR1 is KGHDR and CDR2 is SFDVKD.

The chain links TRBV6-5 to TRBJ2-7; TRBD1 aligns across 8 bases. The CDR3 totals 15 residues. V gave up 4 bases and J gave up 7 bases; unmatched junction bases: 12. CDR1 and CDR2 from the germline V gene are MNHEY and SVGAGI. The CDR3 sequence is CASSFTGQAKEEQYV. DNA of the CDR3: TGTGCCAGCAGTTTTACGGGACAGGCGAAAGAGGAGCAGTACGTC.